This T cell receptor (beta chain) was recorded in a study of OX40 agonist ivuxolimab in advanced cancers. With respect to the entire study: Ivuxolimab was an agonistic, fully human IgG2 monoclonal antibody directed against OX40 (CD134), a costimulatory receptor. Intravenous ivuxolimab was administered to patients every 2 weeks at six dose levels: 0.01, 0.1, 0.3, 1.5, 3 and 10 mg/kg. Peripheral TCRbeta sequencing was intended to test whether TCR sequence diversity was altered and clonal T-cell expansion was caused by ivuxolimab. Prior anti-PD-1, anti-PD-L1 or anti-CTLA-4 therapy was permitted, and checkpoint inhibitors had been received by about 37% of dose-escalation patients. Partial responses occurred in three dose-escalation patients: two with cutaneous melanoma and one with hepatocellular carcinoma. In the dose-escalation cohort, approximately 80% of patients were male, and the mean age was roughly 60 years with a range of about 23 to 79. The paper describes the monotherapy dose-escalation part (N of about 55 patients) of the phase I trial of ivuxolimab. Of the approximately 54 patients in dose escalation, around 19 had hepatocellular carcinoma, approximately 15 had melanoma, 9 had renal cell carcinoma and 9 had head and neck cancer. General study outcomes and caveats: Clonal expansion of both CD4+ and CD8+ blood T cells was observed from baseline to week 6 at doses 0.1 to 3.0 mg/kg. Partial responders in the 0.1-3.0 mg/kg groups had among the lowest normalized peripheral clonal expansion, especially among CD8+ T cells. Antigen specificity was not determined for the clonally expanded peripheral T cells. On average, CD8+ T cells showed more expanded clones than CD4+ T cells after ivuxolimab. Low levels of normalized T-cell clonal expansion were also seen in some nonresponding patients.

From a lookup of the germline V gene (reference sequence), CDR1 and CDR2 are SGHAT and FQDESV. Including the terminal cysteine and phenylalanine, the CDR3 comprises 11 residues. The retained sequence is limited to the CDR3, 33 bases, with the frame set at the first base. The junction shows trimming of 8 bases on V and 1 base on J, plus 5 bases between the germline ends. Genomic DNA was extracted from sorted cells for sequencing of the TCRbeta CDR3 region. TCRbeta CDR3 regions were sequenced using the immunoSEQ Assay. TCRdb provides this immuneACCESS table in a form limited to in-frame rearrangements. Some clones are lacking; in checked studies, under half of them reflect an unresolved V gene, and why the rest are absent is not known. The sample contains tens of thousands of clones, about 90% of them found a single time. The biggest ten clones account for 14% to 15% of the sample. Patients with autoimmune disease history or receiving systemic immunosuppression were excluded from the trial. Peripheral blood for TCR sequencing was drawn from every dose cohort at baseline, at cycle 4 day 1 and at cycle 7 day 1. Samples came from an open-label, multicenter, first-in-human phase I dose-escalation trial of ivuxolimab. Adults with locally advanced or metastatic head and neck squamous cell, hepatocellular, melanoma or renal cell carcinoma were enrolled in the trial. Before TCR sequencing, CD4+ T cells and CD8+ T cells were sorted from peripheral blood as separate populations.

Comments on this clone: The target of this receptor is not known. No per-base quality is available; no much larger clone lies one base away.

This receptor chain uses TRBV11-1 and TRBJ1-1; the D gene remains uncertain. Sequencing was performed on CD4+ or CD8+ T cells sorted from blood, taken in a trial of the OX40 agonist ivuxolimab. The source is an adult with an advanced solid tumor such as melanoma, head and neck, liver or kidney cancer. The sequence in DNA is TGTGCCAGCTCAAAGAACACTGAAGCTTTCTTT. This encodes CASSKNTEAFF. With the portions outside the CDR3 filled from the reference TRBV11-1 and TRBJ1-1 genes, the complete variable region becomes EAEVAQSPRYKITEKSQAVAFWCDPISGHATLYWYRQILGQGPELLVQFQDESVVDDSQLPKDRFSAERLKGVDSTLKIQPAELGDSAMYLCASSKNTEAFFGQGTRLTVV.